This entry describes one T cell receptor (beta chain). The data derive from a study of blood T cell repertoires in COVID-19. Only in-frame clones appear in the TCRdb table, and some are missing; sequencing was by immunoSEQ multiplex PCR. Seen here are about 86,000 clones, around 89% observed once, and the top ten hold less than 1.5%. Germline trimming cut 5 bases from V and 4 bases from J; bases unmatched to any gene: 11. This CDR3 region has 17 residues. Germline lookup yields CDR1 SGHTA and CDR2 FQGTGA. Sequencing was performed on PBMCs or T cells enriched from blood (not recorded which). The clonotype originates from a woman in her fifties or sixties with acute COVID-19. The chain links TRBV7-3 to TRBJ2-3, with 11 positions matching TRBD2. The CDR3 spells CASSPDPVAGGADTQYF. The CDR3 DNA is TGTGCCAGCAGCCCTGACCCCGTAGCGGGAGGGGCAGATACGCAGTATTTT. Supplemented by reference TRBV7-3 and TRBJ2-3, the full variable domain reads GAGVSQTPSNKVTEKGKYVELRCDPISGHTALYWYRQSLGQGPEFLIYFQGTGAADDSGLPNDRFFAVRPEGSVSTLKIQRTERGDSAVYLCASSPDPVAGGADTQYFGPGTRLTVL.